What follows are 29 T cell receptor beta chains derived from one specimen sequenced in a study of molecular identifiers for immune sequencing clone quantification. One entry per CDR3 protein, called by TCRdb with MiXCR from the PCR reads. The table has some 65,000 distinct CDR3 sequences, less than 20% seen once. Material for sequencing was naive CD8+ T cells from blood, with Jurkat cell RNA spiked in. Subset of the sample: FACS-sorted CD8+CD4-CCR7+CD45RA+ naive T cells. The receptors originated from a human donor in good health. Some libraries in this study had Jurkat cell RNA spiked in.

This clonotype has ten or more counts. This chain joins TRBV20-1 and TRBJ2-7, with D perhaps TRBD2 (5 bases). The CDR3 runs to 16 residues. CDR1 is DFQATT and CDR2 is SNEGSKA in the germline V gene (reference sequence). Deletions cut 1 base from V and 7 bases from J, with 23 bases between. The CDR3 here is CSARGLAGPPLREQYF. The DNA of the CDR3 is TGCAGTGCTAGAGGATTGGCGGGCCCCCCCTTGAGGGAGCAGTACTTC.

This clonotype came up many times. The rearrangement uses TRBV27 and TRBJ2-3, with 13 bases fitting TRBD2. The CDR3 extends over 20 amino acids. Per the germline V gene, CDR1 is MNHEY and CDR2 is SMNVEV (reference sequence). V lost 6 bases and J lost 2; bases outside the gene matches: 17. The CDR3 DNA reads as TGTGCCAGCAGGGGACAGACGGGACTAGCGGGACTCCACACCACAGATACGCAGTATTTT. Translation gives CASRGQTGLAGLHTTDTQYF.

By share, this clonotype counts as medium-sized. The rearrangement uses TRBV6-2 or TRBV6-3 and TRBJ2-7; D is unclear. Germline values: CDR1 MNHEY, CDR2 SVGEGT. The CDR3 totals 15 residues. V was pared by 0 bases and J by 2 bases, with 11 bases between. In DNA, the CDR3 is TGTGCCAGCAGTTACTCGAACGGCGGCCCCTACGAGCAGTACTTC. Translating it yields CASSYSNGGPYEQYF.

This clonotype was found a few times. V gene TRBV5-4 combines with J gene TRBJ2-2, with 8 bases matching TRBD1. The CDR3 has 17 amino acids. CDR1 and CDR2 (germline): SGHNT, YYREEE (reference sequence). V shed 6 bases, J shed 1 base, and the junction held 11 bases outside the gene matches. CDR3 nucleotide sequence: TGTGCCAGCACCACGCAGACCGGGACAGGGAACACCGGGGAGCTGTTTTTT. Translated: CASTTQTGTGNTGELFF. Filled out from reference TRBV5-4 and TRBJ2-2, the complete variable domain reads ETGVTQSPTHLIKTRGQQVTLRCSSQSGHNTVSWYQQALGQGPQFIFQYYREEENGRGNFPPRFSGLQFPNYSSELNVNALELDDSALYLCASTTQTGTGNTGELFFGEGSRLTVL.

This clonotype was counted at least ten times. The chain has TRBV7-2 and TRBJ1-2; tentative D call: TRBD1 (5 bases). There are 16 residues in the CDR3. In germline, CDR1 is SGHTA, CDR2 FQGNSA. The ends were cut back, 1 base at V and 1 base at J, with 13 bases in the middle. Here the CDR3 reads CASSLVAGPINYGYTF. The CDR3 coding sequence is TGTGCCAGCAGCTTAGTTGCGGGGCCTATTAACTATGGCTACACCTTC.

At least ten counts were recorded for this clonotype. The chain couples TRBV13 to TRBJ2-3; 9 positions match TRBD2. This CDR3 is built from 15 residues. V gave up 4 bases and J gave up 1 base; unmatched junction bases: 3. CDR1 and CDR2 from the germline V gene are PRHDT and FYEKMQ (reference sequence). Here the CDR3 DNA reads TGTGCCAGCAGCTCGATAGCGGGAGGCACAGATACGCAGTATTTT. Its protein is CASSSIAGGTDTQYF.

This clonotype showed up many times. This rearrangement joins TRBV4-3 to TRBJ2-1; perhaps TRBD2 as D (6 bases). Germline V gene lookup returns CDR1 LGHNA and CDR2 YSLEER. The CDR3 totals 18 residues. The ends were cut back, 4 bases at V and 0 bases at J, with 19 bases in the middle. The CDR3 DNA follows: TGCGCCAGCAGCCGAAATCTCCCGGACTACCTCTCCTACAATGAGCAGTTCTTC. Encoded protein: CASSRNLPDYLSYNEQFF.

The V gene is TRBV12-3 or TRBV12-4, the J gene TRBJ2-5, with 15 positions matching TRBD2. With 5 bases clipped from V and 2 bases from J, the junction kept 9 bases outside the gene matches. The length of the CDR3 is 18 residues. For the CDR3, the DNA is TGTGCCAGCAGTCCGGGGACTAGCGGGAGGAGGGGTCAAGAGACCCAGTACTTC. Translating gives CASSPGTSGRRGQETQYF.

The table lists this clonotype with many counts. The CDR3 spells CASSTRQSTGELFF. The CDR3 coding sequence is TGTGCCAGCAGCACAAGACAGAGCACCGGGGAGCTGTTTTTT. This rearrangement joins TRBV9 to TRBJ2-2; TRBD1 might be the D (5 bases). This CDR3 region has 14 residues. V was shortened by 4 bases and J by 4 bases, with 11 bases between the two germline ends. The germline V gene has CDR1 SGDLS and CDR2 YYNGEE.

In its sample, this clonotype was seen many times. V usage is TRBV6-1 and J usage is TRBJ2-6; 8 bases map to TRBD1. Germline CDR1 and CDR2: MNHNS and SASEGT. This CDR3 comprises 18 residues. Losses at the gene ends were 4 bases for V and 0 bases for J; bases not matched to a gene: 8. The CDR3 loop is CASSGTGKVYSGANVLTF. CDR3 DNA: TGTGCCAGCAGTGGGACAGGGAAAGTTTACTCTGGGGCCAACGTCCTGACTTTC.

This clonotype is judged medium-sized. V gene TRBV4-1 combines with J gene TRBJ2-7, with D tentatively TRBD2 (6 bases). Germline CDR1 is MGHRA and CDR2 is YSYEKL. The CDR3 extends over 14 amino acids. V lost 2 bases and J 7 bases, leaving 15 bases between the germline ends. CDR3 DNA sequence: TGCGCCAGCAGCCAAAGATGGGACTCTAGGGAGCAGTACTTC. Its protein product is CASSQRWDSREQYF.

Comment on this clonotype: One base away lies a much larger clone, so this may be a sequencing read error. The CDR3 sequence is CSARDLGAEYSKQPQHF. The DNA for the CDR3 is TGCAGTGCTAGAGATCTCGGTGCAGAGTATAGCAAACAGCCCCAGCATTTT. The V gene is TRBV20-1, the J gene TRBJ1-5; D gene ambiguous. The CDR3 spans 17 residues. The germline V gene encodes CDR1 DFQATT and CDR2 SNEGSKA (reference sequence).

This clonotype was counted between two and nine times. The V and J genes are TRBV20-1 and TRBJ1-5; possibly TRBD1 for D (5 bases). The CDR3 length is 13 residues. Germline V gives CDR1 DFQATT, CDR2 SNEGSKA (reference sequence). V was shortened by 6 bases and J by 0 bases, with 9 bases between the two germline ends. The CDR3 loop reads CSATGRSNQPQHF. In DNA, the CDR3 is TGCAGTGCCACAGGCCGTAGCAATCAGCCCCAGCATTTT.

About this clonotype: Since a much larger clone is just one base distant, this may be a read error. V usage is TRBV7-9 and J usage is TRBJ2-1, with D possibly being TRBD1 (6 bases). The CDR3 is 14 amino acids. The V end lost 5 bases, the J end lost 8 bases, and 16 bases lay between the germline ends. Germline values: CDR1 SEHNR, CDR2 FQNEAQ (reference sequence). CDR3 coding DNA: TGTGCCAGCAGCCCCCCGGACAGTCGCCATGAGCAGTTCTTC. This encodes CASSPPDSRHEQFF.

This clonotype was detected ten times or more. This chain uses TRBV5-1 with TRBJ1-1; D is possibly TRBD1 (6 bases). This CDR3 is 15 amino acids long. Germline CDR1 is SGHRS and CDR2 is YFSETQ. Trimming removed 1 base from V and 4 bases from J, with 14 bases in between. The CDR3 nucleotides are TGCGCCAGCAGCTTGAGGGGGGCTGAGAGCACTGAAGCTTTCTTT. Its protein is CASSLRGAESTEAFF.

CDR3 loop: CAILAEPTNEQFF. The CDR3 nucleotides read TGCGCCATCCTAGCGGAGCCAACCAATGAGCAGTTCTTC. The chain joins TRBV10-2 to TRBJ2-1, with 7 positions matching TRBD2. V shed 10 bases and J 6 bases; nucleotides not matched to a gene: 9. From germline, CDR1 is WSHSY and CDR2 SAAADI. This CDR3 is built from 13 residues.

Many counts were recorded for this clonotype. This chain connects TRBV27 to TRBJ1-1; D gene unclear. The CDR3 has 13 residues. Trimming stripped 6 bases from V and 0 bases from J, with 8 bases between. Germline lookup yields CDR1 MNHEY and CDR2 SMNVEV (reference sequence). The CDR3 DNA reads TGTGCCAGCAGCTTCACAGTGAACACTGAAGCTTTCTTT. It translates to CASSFTVNTEAFF.

This clonotype was seen at least ten times. This sequence joins TRBV7-9 and TRBJ1-1, with D unresolved. Germline lookup yields CDR1 SEHNR and CDR2 FQNEAQ (reference sequence). Trimming shortened V by 2 bases and J by 0 bases, and 4 bases separated the two germline ends. The CDR3 length is 13 residues. CDR3 protein: CASSLPLNTEAFF. CDR3 coding DNA: TGTGCCAGCAGCTTACCGTTGAACACTGAAGCTTTCTTT.

Comment on this clonotype: This may stem from a read error, because a much larger clone lies one nucleotide away. This chain joins TRBV27 and TRBJ2-1; TRBD2 is a possible D gene (6 bases). Germline V lookup: CDR1 MNHEY, CDR2 SMNVEV (reference sequence). CDR3 length: 16 amino acids. The CDR3 reads CASSFGTVISYNGQFF. In nucleotides, the CDR3 is TGTGCCAGCAGTTTCGGGACTGTTATCTCCTACAATGGGCAGTTCTTC.

This clonotype was recorded only once. A much larger clone differs from this one at a single base, so this may be a read error. The V gene is TRBV29-1, the J gene TRBJ1-1, with 7 nucleotides matching TRBD1. Germline assignment: CDR1 SQVTM and CDR2 ANQGSEA. CDR3 length: 14 residues. Here the CDR3 DNA reads TGCCGCGCACACCGGGACAGTTTGAACACTGAAGCTTTCTTT. Translation gives CRAHRDSLNTEAFF.

This clonotype was seen many times. The chain combines TRBV27 with TRBJ1-1; D is ambiguous. V was clipped by 5 bases and J by 0 bases, with 7 bases between them. The CDR3 has 13 residues. Germline CDR1 MNHEY, CDR2 SMNVEV (reference sequence). This CDR3 reads CASSAKMNTEAFF. For the CDR3, the DNA is TGTGCCAGCAGTGCCAAAATGAACACTGAAGCTTTCTTT.

This clonotype has a count of ten or more. The genes are TRBV20-1 and TRBJ2-3; D may be TRBD1 or TRBD2 (6 bases each). V gave up 4 bases and J gave up 2 bases, with 16 bases separating them. The CDR3 runs 15 residues. The germline gives CDR1 DFQATT, CDR2 SNEGSKA (reference sequence). CDR3 residues: CSATARGANTDTQYF. The DNA for the CDR3 is TGCAGTGCTACGGCTAGGGGGGCTAACACAGATACGCAGTATTTT.

This clonotype was observed at least ten times. The chain joins TRBV28 to TRBJ2-5; 10 bases fit TRBD1. The CDR3 consists of 15 residues. V lost 6 bases to trimming and J lost 2 bases; unmatched junction nucleotides: 6. Looked up from germline, CDR1 is MDHEN and CDR2 is SYDVKM. The CDR3 reads CASSSGTGVQETQYF. CDR3 nucleotide sequence: TGTGCCAGCAGCTCCGGGACAGGGGTACAAGAGACCCAGTACTTC. Combining the CDR3 with reference TRBV28 and TRBJ2-5 gives the whole variable domain DVKVTQSSRYLVKRTGEKVFLECVQDMDHENMFWYRQDPGLGLRLIYFSYDVKMKEKGDIPEGYSVSREKKERFSLILESASTNQTSMYLCASSSGTGVQETQYFGPGTRLLVL.

This clonotype appeared a few times. The chain couples TRBV29-1 to TRBJ2-1; 7 nucleotides line up with TRBD2. The CDR3 is 14 amino acids. Trimming took 4 bases from V and 6 from J; bases not matched to a gene: 9. Germline V gene data show CDR1 as SQVTM and CDR2 as ANQGSEA. CDR3 sequence reads: CSVVAGEGTNEQFF. CDR3 sequence (DNA): TGCAGCGTTGTGGCGGGGGAGGGAACCAATGAGCAGTTCTTC.

A note on this clonotype: A much bigger clone sits one base away, suggesting this may be a read error. The V and J genes are TRBV29-1 and TRBJ1-3; possibly TRBD1 for D (5 bases). The V gene lost 2 bases and the J gene lost 11 bases, with 16 bases spanning the gap. Germline CDR1 is SQVTM and CDR2 is ANQGSEA. The CDR3 extends over 13 amino acids. CDR3 amino acids: CSVELSVEGSIYF. The CDR3 DNA is TGCAGCGTTGAACTCAGTGTGGAGGGGTCCATATATTTT.

As concerns this clonotype: Given a much more abundant clone one base away, this may be a read error. This CDR3 is missing its conserved last phenylalanine or tryptophan, likely due to a read error. The chain has TRBV27 and TRBJ2-3; D not resolved. The CDR3 sequence is 18 residues long. V gave up 3 bases and J gave up 4 bases, with 23 bases separating them. Germline CDR1 and CDR2: MNHEY and SMNVEV (reference sequence). The CDR3: CASSFSPQLRNLADTQYS. CDR3 sequence (DNA): TGTGCCAGCAGTTTTTCCCCTCAACTTCGGAACTTAGCAGATACGCAGTATTCT.

This clonotype was observed many times. The chain recombines TRBV28 with TRBJ1-1; 8 bases match TRBD1. The CDR3 spans 15 residues. Germline V CDR1 and CDR2: MDHEN, SYDVKM. Trimming took 4 bases from V and 0 from J; bases not matched to a gene: 4. DNA of the CDR3: TGTGCCAGCAGTTCGGACAGGGAATTGAACACTGAAGCTTTCTTT. Protein sequence: CASSSDRELNTEAFF. Filled out from reference TRBV28 and TRBJ1-1, the complete variable domain reads DVKVTQSSRYLVKRTGEKVFLECVQDMDHENMFWYRQDPGLGLRLIYFSYDVKMKEKGDIPEGYSVSREKKERFSLILESASTNQTSMYLCASSSDRELNTEAFFGQGTRLTVV.

Many counts were recorded for this clonotype. The V call is TRBV20-1, the J call TRBJ1-1, with D maybe TRBD1 (5 bases). The CDR3 consists of 13 residues. The V gene lost 3 bases and the J gene lost 10 bases, with 18 bases spanning the gap. CDR1 is DFQATT, CDR2 SNEGSKA, per germline (reference sequence). Here the CDR3 reads CSASVQGPIRAFF. CDR3 in DNA: TGCAGTGCTAGCGTTCAGGGTCCGATTAGAGCTTTCTTT.

This clonotype has ten or more counts. This chain connects TRBV25-1 to TRBJ2-7, with 7 bases that match TRBD2. In germline, CDR1 is MGHDK, CDR2 SYGVNS. The CDR3 runs to 15 residues. With V trimmed by 6 bases and J by 6 bases, 14 bases remained unmatched. CDR3 residues: CASRAWGDWEGEQYF. The CDR3 nucleotides read TGTGCCAGCAGGGCATGGGGGGACTGGGAGGGCGAGCAGTACTTC.